This T cell receptor (beta chain) was identified during a study of shared clonotypes between healthy human individuals. Trimming took 1 base from V and 6 from J; bases not matched to a gene: 5. The CDR3 runs to 14 residues. Germline values: CDR1 LNHDA, CDR2 SQIVND (reference sequence). Each cell subset's genomic DNA was divided evenly among several immunoSEQ plates. Assay used: immunoSEQ multiplex PCR; TCRdb lists only in-frame clones, some missing. The sample has around 2.3 million clones, around 95% seen once. This receptor was obtained from a man aged 18 to 30 in good health. The sample comprised naive CD4+ T cells sorted from blood. Subset reported: CD45RA+ positively selected. V gene TRBV19 combines with J gene TRBJ2-7; 8 nucleotides agree with TRBD1. The CDR3 DNA reads TGTGCCAGTAGTATAGTCCGAGGACAGGGCGAGCAGTACTTC. Translating gives CASSIVRGQGEQYF.